This TCR beta chain is drawn from a study of blood T cell repertoires in COVID-19. Profiling relied on immunoSEQ multiplex PCR, and the TCRdb table lists in-frame clones only, not all of them. The data show roughly 150,000 clones, 60% to 80% seen once. Trimming left V 4 bases short and J 8 bases short, with 14 bases between. In germline, CDR1 is SGHTA, CDR2 FQGNSA. This CDR3 comprises 13 residues. This chain connects TRBV7-2 to TRBJ1-2; the D gene is possibly TRBD1 (5 bases). The sample taken for sequencing was peripheral blood. The receptor's source is a man aged 55 to 69 who had recovered from COVID-19. The CDR3 loop reads CASSSPQGLGYTF. The CDR3 region has the DNA TGTGCCAGCAGCTCTCCTCAGGGTTTGGGCTACACCTTC.